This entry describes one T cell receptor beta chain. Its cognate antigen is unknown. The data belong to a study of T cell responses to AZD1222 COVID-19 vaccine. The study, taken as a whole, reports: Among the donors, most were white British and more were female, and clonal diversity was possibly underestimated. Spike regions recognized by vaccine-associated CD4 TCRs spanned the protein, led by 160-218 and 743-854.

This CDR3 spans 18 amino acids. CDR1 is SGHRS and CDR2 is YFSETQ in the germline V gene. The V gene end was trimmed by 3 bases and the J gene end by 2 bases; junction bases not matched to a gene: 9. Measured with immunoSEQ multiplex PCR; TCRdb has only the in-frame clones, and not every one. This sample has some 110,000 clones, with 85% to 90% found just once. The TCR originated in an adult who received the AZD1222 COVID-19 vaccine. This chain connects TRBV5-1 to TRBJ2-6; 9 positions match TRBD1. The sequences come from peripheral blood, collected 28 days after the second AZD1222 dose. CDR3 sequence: CASSYGTGGAPGANVLTF. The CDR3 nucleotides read TGCGCCAGCAGCTACGGAACAGGGGGCGCCCCTGGGGCCAACGTCCTGACTTTC.